These 27 T cell receptor beta chains were all obtained from the same sample, sequenced in a study of blood T cells in healthy people across ages. Combining a sample-barcoded 5' primer with a J-beta primer mix, a second PCR ran for about 7 to 11 cycles. TCRdb re-called the 5' RACE reads through MiXCR, storing one row per CDR3 protein. The sample holds about 1.5 million distinct CDR3 sequences; about 42% are singletons and the top ten take over 3.5%. What was sequenced was blood. The receptors come from a woman aged 18-29 years in good health.

The genes are TRBV20-1 and TRBJ2-7; TRBD1 agrees at 7 bases. CDR1 DFQATT and CDR2 SNEGSKA come from the germline V gene (reference sequence). There are 14 residues in the CDR3. The J segment lost 0 bases and the V segment lost 6 bases, leaving 8 bases of the junction unmatched. The CDR3 loop reads CSARDSKSSYEQYF. CDR3 coding DNA: TGCAGTGCCCGGGACAGTAAGAGCTCCTACGAGCAGTACTTC.

The chain combines TRBV12-5 with TRBJ2-7; possibly TRBD1 for D (6 bases). CDR1 is LGHNT and CDR2 is FRNRAP in the germline V gene. This CDR3 contains 15 residues. V was trimmed by 4 bases and J by 0 bases, leaving 13 bases between them. The CDR3 spells CASGSTDSRSYEQYF. CDR3 coding DNA: TGTGCTAGTGGTTCGACGGACAGCCGCTCCTACGAGCAGTACTTC. Variable domain in full (rest from reference TRBV12-5 and TRBJ2-7): DARVTQTPRHKVTEMGQEVTMRCQPILGHNTVFWYRQTMMQGLELLAYFRNRAPLDDSGMPKDRFSAEMPDATLATLKIQPSEPRDSAVYFCASGSTDSRSYEQYFGPGTRLTVT.

This chain uses TRBV6-6 with TRBJ2-2; TRBD1 or TRBD2 may be the D gene (6 bases each). This CDR3 has 17 amino acids. The germline V gene encodes CDR1 MNHNY and CDR2 SVGAGI (reference sequence). V lost 0 bases, J lost 5 bases, and 16 bases lay in between. The CDR3 DNA reads as TGTGCCAGCAGTTACTCGAAACCGGGGGCCGGTACCGGGGAGCTGTTTTTT. It yields the protein CASSYSKPGAGTGELFF.

The chain carries TRBV7-9 and TRBJ1-2; D might be TRBD1 (6 bases). CDR3 size: 12 residues. Trimming pared 8 bases from V and 1 base from J, leaving 8 bases between. Germline CDR1 is SEHNR and CDR2 is FQNEAQ (reference sequence). CDR3 residues: CASVDSNYGYTF. CDR3 nucleotides: TGTGCCAGCGTGGACAGTAACTATGGCTACACCTTC.

This chain links TRBV24-1 with TRBJ2-5; TRBD2 matches at 13 bases. CDR1 is KGHDR and CDR2 is SFDVKD in the germline V gene. The CDR3 spans 17 residues. Trimming took 4 bases from V and 4 from J; bases not matched to a gene: 8. CDR3 coding DNA: TGTGCCACCAGTGACTCTGGGACTAGCGGGATGCCAGAGACCCAGTACTTC. Translating gives CATSDSGTSGMPETQYF.

This clonotype has only a few counts. The V and J genes are TRBV7-9 and TRBJ1-1, with unresolved D. The CDR3 has 14 amino acids. V lost 1 base to trimming and J lost 1 base, with 7 bases between them. Per germline, CDR1 SEHNR and CDR2 FQNEAQ (reference sequence). The CDR3 reads CASSLVHGNTEAFF. The CDR3 DNA is TGTGCCAGCAGCTTAGTTCACGGGAACACTGAAGCTTTCTTT. The whole variable domain, remainder taken from reference TRBV7-9 and TRBJ1-1, is DTGVSQNPRHKITKRGQNVTFRCDPISEHNRLYWYRQTLGQGPEFLTYFQNEAQLEKSRLLSDRFSAERPKGSFSTLEIQRTEQGDSAMYLCASSLVHGNTEAFFGQGTRLTVV.

The J gene is TRBJ1-2, the V gene TRBV20-1; D is unresolved. The CDR3 is 12 residues long. V was pared by 3 bases and J by 4 bases, with 9 bases between. Germline CDR1 DFQATT, CDR2 SNEGSKA (reference sequence). The CDR3 here is CSASPSSYGYTF. The CDR3 nucleotides are TGCAGTGCTAGCCCCTCGAGCTATGGCTACACCTTC.

This clonotype was seen a few times. For the CDR3, the DNA is TGCAGTGCTAGACCACCCGATAATGAGCAGTACTTC. Encoded protein: CSARPPDNEQYF. The chain uses TRBV20-1 and TRBJ2-5; no firm D call. V lost 2 bases and J lost 11, with 15 bases in between. Germline V gives CDR1 DFQATT, CDR2 SNEGSKA (reference sequence). There are 12 residues in the CDR3.

The chain joins TRBV29-1 to TRBJ2-5; 7 nucleotides line up with TRBD1. The CDR3 totals 13 residues. V lost 6 bases and J lost 0; bases outside the gene matches: 4. Germline-derived CDR1 and CDR2 are SQVTM and ANQGSEA. CDR3: CSVEDRNQETQYF. For the CDR3, the DNA is TGCAGCGTCGAGGACAGGAACCAAGAGACCCAGTACTTC.

In its sample, this clonotype was seen once. This sequence joins TRBV27 and TRBJ2-7, with D hard to call. The CDR3 runs to 15 residues. Germline CDR1 reads MNHEY; CDR2 reads SMNVEV (reference sequence). The germline V and J ends were trimmed by 4 bases and 5 bases, with 18 bases remaining between them. The CDR3 reads CASSSIISELDEQYF. For the CDR3, the DNA is TGTGCCAGCAGTTCCATCATCAGTGAATTGGACGAGCAGTACTTC.

The chain is built from TRBV4-3 and TRBJ2-1; D uncertain. The CDR3 runs to 14 residues. The V and J ends lost 0 bases and 7 bases respectively, with 10 bases between them. The germline V gene has CDR1 LGHNA and CDR2 YSLEER. CDR3 nucleotides: TGCGCCAGCAGCCAAGAACGGGTGTTTAATGAGCAGTTCTTC. Residues: CASSQERVFNEQFF.

This clonotype has a handful of counts. V is TRBV7-3 and J is TRBJ2-3; 11 bases agree with TRBD2. This CDR3 has 15 residues. Germline V lookup: CDR1 SGHTA, CDR2 FQGTGA. V lost 3 bases and J lost 3; bases outside the gene matches: 2. The chain's CDR3 is CASSFASGGTDTQYF. CDR3 in DNA: TGTGCCAGCAGCTTTGCTAGCGGGGGGACAGATACGCAGTATTTT.

This clonotype was seen a few times. V gene TRBV29-1 combines with J gene TRBJ2-6; TRBD1 is a possible D gene (5 bases). The CDR3 loop spans 15 amino acids. V was shortened by 5 bases and J by 2 bases, with 13 bases between the two germline ends. Per germline, CDR1 SQVTM and CDR2 ANQGSEA. The CDR3 here is CSVQARVTGANVLTF. The CDR3 DNA reads as TGCAGCGTTCAGGCCAGGGTGACTGGGGCCAACGTCCTGACTTTC.

This clonotype was recorded only once. The rearrangement joins TRBV6-5 to TRBJ2-3; the match to TRBD2 covers 7 bases. The germline gives CDR1 MNHEY, CDR2 SVGAGI. After removal of 6 bases from V and 1 base from J, the junction contained 7 bases not matched to a gene. The CDR3 sequence is 15 residues long. The CDR3 DNA reads as TGTGCCAGCAGAGGACTAGTGGGACGCACAGATACGCAGTATTTT. Protein sequence: CASRGLVGRTDTQYF.

The chain employs TRBV27 and TRBJ2-1; D possibly corresponds to TRBD2 (5 bases). Germline CDR1 and CDR2: MNHEY and SMNVEV (reference sequence). CDR3 size: 13 residues. Between the trimmed V and J ends, which lost 3 bases and 9 bases, there was a span of 12 bases. Here the CDR3 DNA reads TGTGCCAGCAGTTTGAGGGTAAGACGTGAGCAGTTCTTC. This gives the protein CASSLRVRREQFF.

This clonotype was recorded many times. The chain recombines TRBV4-1 with TRBJ2-7, with TRBD2 matching 7 bases. Unmatched junction bases numbered 8, after V lost 0 bases and J lost 0 bases. The CDR3 covers 17 residues. CDR1 and CDR2 (germline): MGHRA, YSYEKL. The CDR3, as DNA: TGCGCCAGCAGCCAAGATCGGAGCGGGGCGTACTCCTACGAGCAGTACTTC. It yields the protein CASSQDRSGAYSYEQYF.

V usage is TRBV5-1 and J usage is TRBJ2-5; no definite D call. There are 14 residues in the CDR3. The ends were cut back, 0 bases at V and 2 bases at J, with 8 bases in the middle. Germline CDR1 and CDR2: SGHRS and YFSETQ. This CDR3 reads CASSLGFIQETQYF. The CDR3 DNA reads as TGCGCCAGCAGCTTGGGGTTCATTCAAGAGACCCAGTACTTC.

J is TRBJ1-6 and V is TRBV4-3; TRBD1 matches 8 bases. V lost 2 bases and J lost 8; bases outside the gene matches: 2. The CDR3 length is 14 residues. Germline lookup yields CDR1 LGHNA and CDR2 YSLEER. CDR3 DNA sequence: TGCGCCAGCAGCCAACCGGACAGGGATTCACCCCTCCACTTT. It specifies CASSQPDRDSPLHF.

This chain joins TRBV7-9 and TRBJ2-1; D ambiguous. This CDR3 has 12 amino acids. Germline CDR1 SEHNR, CDR2 FQNEAQ (reference sequence). Deletions cut 1 base from V and 10 bases from J, with 8 bases between. In nucleotides, the CDR3 is TGTGCCAGCAGCTTAGGAGACGAGGAGCAGTTCTTC. Amino acids: CASSLGDEEQFF.

This clonotype occurred a few times. J is TRBJ2-1 and V is TRBV5-1; 13 bases are shared with TRBD2. Germline CDR1 SGHRS, CDR2 YFSETQ. The V gene end was trimmed by 3 bases and the J gene end by 4 bases; junction bases not matched to a gene: 4. This CDR3 region has 16 residues. CDR3 sequence reads: CASSSGTSGEYNEQFF. DNA of the CDR3: TGCGCCAGCAGCTCAGGGACTAGCGGGGAATACAATGAGCAGTTCTTC.

This chain links TRBV7-3 with TRBJ2-3; TRBD2 matches 8 bases. J lost 0 bases, V lost 2 bases, and 4 bases had no gene match. Germline V gives CDR1 SGHTA, CDR2 FQGTGA. This CDR3 contains 16 residues. CDR3 sequence: CASSLFGGGSTDTQYF. CDR3 DNA sequence: TGTGCCAGCAGCTTATTTGGCGGGGGGAGCACAGATACGCAGTATTTT. Together with reference TRBV7-3 and TRBJ2-3, the CDR3 gives the full variable domain: GAGVSQTPSNKVTEKGKYVELRCDPISGHTALYWYRQSLGQGPEFLIYFQGTGAADDSGLPNDRFFAVRPEGSVSTLKIQRTERGDSAVYLCASSLFGGGSTDTQYFGPGTRLTVL.

V gene TRBV11-2 combines with J gene TRBJ2-5; D is uncertain. Germline loops: CDR1 SGHAT, CDR2 FQNNGV. V lost 0 bases to trimming and J lost 4 bases, with 9 bases between them. CDR3 length: 14 residues. The CDR3 nucleotides read TGTGCCAGCAGCTTAGATAAGTGGGCAGAGACCCAGTACTTC. This sequence encodes CASSLDKWAETQYF.

The chain employs TRBV20-1 and TRBJ2-1, with D unclear. Near its end, the DNA agrees better with TRBJ2-7, so the J call may be wrong. Germline assignment: CDR1 DFQATT and CDR2 SNEGSKA (reference sequence). The CDR3 runs to 15 residues. As DNA, the CDR3 is TGCAGTGCTAGAGATAGGTACCTTACCTACAATGAGCAGTACTTC. Translation gives CSARDRYLTYNEQYF.

J is TRBJ2-3 and V is TRBV9; TRBD1 aligns across 7 bases. Per germline, CDR1 SGDLS and CDR2 YYNGEE. The junction had 7 bases not matched to a gene; V was cut back by 2 bases and J by 4 bases. This CDR3 spans 15 amino acids. CDR3 loop: CASSVQGGRADTQYF. CDR3 nucleotides: TGTGCCAGCAGCGTCCAAGGGGGCCGCGCAGATACGCAGTATTTT.

The chain recombines TRBV9 with TRBJ2-1, with D maybe TRBD2 (5 bases). The CDR3 loop spans 15 amino acids. Germline-derived CDR1 and CDR2 are SGDLS and YYNGEE. With 4 bases removed from V and 7 bases from J, the gap between germline ends came to 18 bases. CDR3 sequence reads: CASSPSQRGQNEQFF. Written as DNA, the CDR3 is TGTGCCAGCAGCCCTTCCCAGCGCGGGCAAAATGAGCAGTTCTTC.

This clonotype has a handful of counts. The gene calls are TRBV30 and TRBJ2-1; 7 bases are shared with TRBD1. J was trimmed by 0 bases and V by 3 bases; bases with no gene match: 8. The germline V gene encodes CDR1 GTSNPN and CDR2 SVGIG (reference sequence). The CDR3 is made up of 16 amino acids. CDR3: CAWSADRPSSYNEQFF. The CDR3 DNA is TGTGCCTGGAGCGCGGACAGGCCGAGCTCCTACAATGAGCAGTTCTTC.

This clonotype was observed a handful of times. The chain carries TRBV27 and TRBJ2-7; 10 nucleotides align to TRBD1. The length of the CDR3 is 16 residues. The J segment lost 6 bases and the V segment lost 4 bases, leaving 12 bases of the junction unmatched. CDR1 is MNHEY, CDR2 SMNVEV, per germline (reference sequence). The CDR3 sequence is CASSSPGTGETGEQYF. The CDR3 DNA reads TGTGCCAGCAGTTCGCCCGGGACAGGGGAGACGGGCGAGCAGTACTTC.